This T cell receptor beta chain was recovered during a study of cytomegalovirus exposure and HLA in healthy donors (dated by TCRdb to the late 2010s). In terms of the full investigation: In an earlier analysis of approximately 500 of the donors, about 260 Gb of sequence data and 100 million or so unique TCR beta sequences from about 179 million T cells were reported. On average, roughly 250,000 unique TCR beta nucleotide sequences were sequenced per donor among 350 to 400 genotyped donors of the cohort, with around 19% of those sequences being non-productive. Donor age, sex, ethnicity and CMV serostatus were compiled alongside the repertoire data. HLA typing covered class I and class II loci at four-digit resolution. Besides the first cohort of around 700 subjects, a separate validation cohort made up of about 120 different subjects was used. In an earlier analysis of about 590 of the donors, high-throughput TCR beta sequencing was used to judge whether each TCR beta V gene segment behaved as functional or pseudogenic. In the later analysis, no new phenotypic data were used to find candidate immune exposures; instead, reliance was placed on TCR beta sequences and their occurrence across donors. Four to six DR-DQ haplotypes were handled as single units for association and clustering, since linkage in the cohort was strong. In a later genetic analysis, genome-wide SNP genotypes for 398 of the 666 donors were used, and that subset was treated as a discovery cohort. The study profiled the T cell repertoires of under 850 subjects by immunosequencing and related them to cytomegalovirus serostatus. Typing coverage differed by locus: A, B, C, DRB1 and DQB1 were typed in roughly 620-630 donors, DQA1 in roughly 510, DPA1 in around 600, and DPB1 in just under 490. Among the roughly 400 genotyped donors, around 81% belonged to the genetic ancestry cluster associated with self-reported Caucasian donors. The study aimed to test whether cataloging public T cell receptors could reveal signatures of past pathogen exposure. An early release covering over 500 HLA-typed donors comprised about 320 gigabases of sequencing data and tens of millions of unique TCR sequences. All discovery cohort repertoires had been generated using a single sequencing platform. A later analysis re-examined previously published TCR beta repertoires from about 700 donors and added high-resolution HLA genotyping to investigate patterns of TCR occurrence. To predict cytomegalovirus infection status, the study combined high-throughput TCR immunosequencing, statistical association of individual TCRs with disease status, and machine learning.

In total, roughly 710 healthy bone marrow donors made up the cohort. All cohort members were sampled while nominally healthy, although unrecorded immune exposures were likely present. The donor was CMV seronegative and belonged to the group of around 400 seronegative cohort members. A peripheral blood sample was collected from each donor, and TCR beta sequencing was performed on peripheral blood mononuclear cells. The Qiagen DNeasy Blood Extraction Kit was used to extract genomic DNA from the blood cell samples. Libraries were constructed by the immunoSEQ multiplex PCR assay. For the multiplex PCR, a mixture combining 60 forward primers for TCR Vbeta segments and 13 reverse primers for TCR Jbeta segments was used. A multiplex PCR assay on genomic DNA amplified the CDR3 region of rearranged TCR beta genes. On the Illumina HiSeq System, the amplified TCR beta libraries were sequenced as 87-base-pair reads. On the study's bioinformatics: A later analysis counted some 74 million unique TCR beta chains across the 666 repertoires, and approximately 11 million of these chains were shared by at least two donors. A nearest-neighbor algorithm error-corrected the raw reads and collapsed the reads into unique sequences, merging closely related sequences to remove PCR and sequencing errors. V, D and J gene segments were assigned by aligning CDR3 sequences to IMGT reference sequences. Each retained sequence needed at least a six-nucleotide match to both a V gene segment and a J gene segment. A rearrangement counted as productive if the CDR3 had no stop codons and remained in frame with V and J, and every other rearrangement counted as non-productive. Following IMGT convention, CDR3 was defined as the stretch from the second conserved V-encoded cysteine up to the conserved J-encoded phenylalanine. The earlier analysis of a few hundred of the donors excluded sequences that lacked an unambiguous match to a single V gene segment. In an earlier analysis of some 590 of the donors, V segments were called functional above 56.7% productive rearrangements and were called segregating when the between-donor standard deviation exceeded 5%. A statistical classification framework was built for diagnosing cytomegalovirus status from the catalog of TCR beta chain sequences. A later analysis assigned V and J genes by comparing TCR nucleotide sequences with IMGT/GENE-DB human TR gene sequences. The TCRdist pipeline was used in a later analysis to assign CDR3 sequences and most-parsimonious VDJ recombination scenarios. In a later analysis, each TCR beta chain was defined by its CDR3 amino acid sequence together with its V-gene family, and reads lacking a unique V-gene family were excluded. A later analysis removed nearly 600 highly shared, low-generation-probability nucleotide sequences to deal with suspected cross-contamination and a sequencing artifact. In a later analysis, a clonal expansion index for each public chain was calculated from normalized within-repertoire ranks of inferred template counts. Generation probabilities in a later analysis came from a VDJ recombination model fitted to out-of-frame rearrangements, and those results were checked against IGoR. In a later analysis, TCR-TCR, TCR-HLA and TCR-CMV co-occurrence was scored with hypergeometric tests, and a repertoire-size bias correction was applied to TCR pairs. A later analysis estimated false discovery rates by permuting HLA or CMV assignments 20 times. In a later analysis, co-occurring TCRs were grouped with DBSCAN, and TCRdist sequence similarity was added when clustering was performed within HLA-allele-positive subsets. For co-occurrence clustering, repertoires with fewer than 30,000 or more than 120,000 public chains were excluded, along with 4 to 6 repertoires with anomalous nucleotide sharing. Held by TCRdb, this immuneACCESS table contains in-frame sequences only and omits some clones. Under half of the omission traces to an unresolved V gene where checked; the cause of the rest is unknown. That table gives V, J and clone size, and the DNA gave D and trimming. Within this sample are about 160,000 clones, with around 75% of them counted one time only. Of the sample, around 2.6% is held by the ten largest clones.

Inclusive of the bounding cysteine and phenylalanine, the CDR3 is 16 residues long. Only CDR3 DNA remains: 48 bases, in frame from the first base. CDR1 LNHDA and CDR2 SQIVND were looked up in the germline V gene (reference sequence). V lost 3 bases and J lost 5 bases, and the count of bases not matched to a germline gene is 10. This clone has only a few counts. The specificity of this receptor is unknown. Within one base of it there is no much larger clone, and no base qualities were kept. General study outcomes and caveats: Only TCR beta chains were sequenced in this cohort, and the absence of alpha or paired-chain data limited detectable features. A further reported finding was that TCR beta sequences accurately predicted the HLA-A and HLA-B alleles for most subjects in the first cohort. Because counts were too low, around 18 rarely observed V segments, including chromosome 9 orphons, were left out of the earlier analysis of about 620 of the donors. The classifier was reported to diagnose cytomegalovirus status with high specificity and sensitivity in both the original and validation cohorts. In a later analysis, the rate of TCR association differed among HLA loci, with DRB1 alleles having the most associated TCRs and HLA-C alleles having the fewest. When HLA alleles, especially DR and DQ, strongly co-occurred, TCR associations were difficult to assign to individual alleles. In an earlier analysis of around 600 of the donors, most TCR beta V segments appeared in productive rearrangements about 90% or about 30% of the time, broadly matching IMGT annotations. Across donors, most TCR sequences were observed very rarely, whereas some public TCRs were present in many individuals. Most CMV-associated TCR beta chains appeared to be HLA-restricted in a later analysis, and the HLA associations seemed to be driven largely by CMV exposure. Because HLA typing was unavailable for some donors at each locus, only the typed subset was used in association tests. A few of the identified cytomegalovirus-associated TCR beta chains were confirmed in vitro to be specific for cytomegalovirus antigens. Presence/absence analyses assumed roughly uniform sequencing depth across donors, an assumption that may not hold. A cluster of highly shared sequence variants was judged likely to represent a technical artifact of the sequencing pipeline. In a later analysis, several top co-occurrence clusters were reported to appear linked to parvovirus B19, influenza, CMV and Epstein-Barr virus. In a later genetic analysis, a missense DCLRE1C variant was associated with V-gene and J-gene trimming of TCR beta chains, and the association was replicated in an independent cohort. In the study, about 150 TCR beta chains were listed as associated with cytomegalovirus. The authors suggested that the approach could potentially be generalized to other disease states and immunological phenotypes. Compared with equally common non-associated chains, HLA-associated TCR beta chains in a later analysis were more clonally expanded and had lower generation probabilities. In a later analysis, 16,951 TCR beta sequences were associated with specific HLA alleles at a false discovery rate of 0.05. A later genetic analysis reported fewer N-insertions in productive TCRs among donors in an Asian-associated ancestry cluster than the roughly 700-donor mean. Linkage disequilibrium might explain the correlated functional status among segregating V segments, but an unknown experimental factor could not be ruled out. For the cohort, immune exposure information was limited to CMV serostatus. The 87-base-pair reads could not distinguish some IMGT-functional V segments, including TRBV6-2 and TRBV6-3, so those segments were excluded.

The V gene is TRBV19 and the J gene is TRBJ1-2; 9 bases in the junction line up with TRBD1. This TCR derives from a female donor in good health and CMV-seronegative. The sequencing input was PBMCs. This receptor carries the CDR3 CASSMPTGGLRYGYTF. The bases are TGTGCCAGTAGTATGCCTACAGGGGGCTTGCGGTATGGCTACACCTTC.